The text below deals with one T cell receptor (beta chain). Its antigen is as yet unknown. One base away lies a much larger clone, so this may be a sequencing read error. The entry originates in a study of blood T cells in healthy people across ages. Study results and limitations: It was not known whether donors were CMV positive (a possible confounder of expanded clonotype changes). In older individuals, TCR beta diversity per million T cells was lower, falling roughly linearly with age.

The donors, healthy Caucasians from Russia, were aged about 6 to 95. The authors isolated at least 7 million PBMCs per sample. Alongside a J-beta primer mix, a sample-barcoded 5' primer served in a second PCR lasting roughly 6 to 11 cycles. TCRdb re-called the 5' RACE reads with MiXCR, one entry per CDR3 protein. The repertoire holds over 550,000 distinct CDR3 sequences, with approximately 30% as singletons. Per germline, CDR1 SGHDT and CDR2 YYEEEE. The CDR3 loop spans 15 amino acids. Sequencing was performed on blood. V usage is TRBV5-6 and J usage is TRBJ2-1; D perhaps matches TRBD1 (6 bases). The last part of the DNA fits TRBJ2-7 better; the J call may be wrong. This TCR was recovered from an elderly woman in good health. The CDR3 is CASSHGTSSYNEQYF. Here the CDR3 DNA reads TGTGCCAGCAGCCATGGGACAAGCTCCTACAATGAGCAGTACTTC.